The 31 T cell receptor beta chains below come from one sample, sequenced in a study of blood T cells in healthy people across ages. The use of a sample-barcoded 5' primer and a J-beta primer mix characterized a second PCR of about 6 to 12 cycles. TCRdb called the 5' RACE reads again in MiXCR, with one record for every CDR3 protein. The sample lists about 780,000 distinct CDR3 sequences, roughly 26% occurring once. The same specimen was also included in a second study, on T cells of mothers and their children.

What was sequenced was blood. The receptors come from a boy under 18 in good health.

The chain carries TRBV25-1 and TRBJ2-5; 7 bases map to TRBD2. J was trimmed by 3 bases and V by 11 bases; bases with no gene match: 3. This CDR3 region has 11 residues. Per germline, CDR1 MGHDK and CDR2 SYGVNS. CDR3 bases: TGTGCCGGTGGGGGGGAAGAGACCCAGTACTTC. Translation gives CAGGGEETQYF.

This clonotype has more than one count but fewer than ten. For the CDR3, the DNA is TGCAGTGCTTCATCCGGGGTGGGGGTGGAGACCCAGTACTTC. Amino acid sequence: CSASSGVGVETQYF. The rearrangement uses TRBV20-1 and TRBJ2-5; either TRBD1 or TRBD2 may fit D (5 bases each). The V end was cut by 5 bases, the J end by 5 bases, with 18 bases between. CDR3 size: 14 residues. The germline CDR1 and CDR2 sequences are DFQATT and SNEGSKA (reference sequence).

The chain couples TRBV5-6 to TRBJ2-5, with D unclear. The end of the DNA fits TRBJ2-7 better, so the J call may be wrong. This CDR3 has 16 amino acids. The V gene's germline CDR1 is SGHDT and CDR2 YYEEEE. The CDR3 loop is CASSLYVVSTRDEQYF. The CDR3 DNA reads TGTGCCAGCAGCTTGTACGTGGTATCGACCCGGGACGAGCAGTACTTC.

The sample holds many counts of this clonotype. This chain uses TRBV29-1 with TRBJ2-3, with D unclear. Between the trimmed V and J ends, which lost 1 base and 0 bases, there was a span of 8 bases. The CDR3 runs 14 residues. In germline, CDR1 is SQVTM, CDR2 ANQGSEA. The CDR3, as DNA: TGCAGCGTTGAAGGGCAAGGGAGCACAGATACGCAGTATTTT. Its translation: CSVEGQGSTDTQYF.

The rearrangement joins TRBV5-1 to TRBJ2-5, with TRBD1 identical over 9 bases. Germline V gene lookup returns CDR1 SGHRS and CDR2 YFSETQ. This CDR3 comprises 15 residues. V trimming: 4 bases; J trimming: 5 bases; junction bases outside the gene matches: 9. The DNA of the CDR3 is TGCGCCAGCAGCCAGAACGGACAGGGGAGGGAGACCCAGTACTTC. As protein: CASSQNGQGRETQYF.

In its sample, this clonotype was seen a few times. The chain carries TRBV12-3 or TRBV12-4 and TRBJ2-5; D gene unclear. This CDR3 region has 13 residues. The V end lost 6 bases, the J end lost 7 bases, and 15 bases lay between the germline ends. CDR3 sequence (DNA): TGTGCCAGCAGGCCCGGTACCGTTGGGACCCAGTACTTC. Translation gives CASRPGTVGTQYF.

This clonotype was counted only a few times. This chain joins TRBV7-8 and TRBJ1-4; D perhaps matches TRBD1 (5 bases). Germline loops: CDR1 SGHVS, CDR2 FQNEAQ. The V gene lost 5 bases and the J gene lost 8 bases, with 12 bases spanning the gap. This CDR3 comprises 13 residues. As DNA, the CDR3 is TGTGCCAGCAGCGGGGGACTCCGGGAAAAACTGTTTTTT. It is translated as CASSGGLREKLFF.

The V call is TRBV20-1, the J call TRBJ2-4; no clear D. Trimming took 6 bases from V and 1 from J, leaving 16 bases between them. The CDR3 has 15 amino acids. CDR1 is DFQATT and CDR2 is SNEGSKA in the germline V gene (reference sequence). The CDR3 sequence is CSADTTTFAKNIQYF. The CDR3 DNA reads TGCAGTGCAGACACTACGACATTTGCCAAAAACATTCAGTACTTC.

V and J are TRBV5-1 and TRBJ1-4, with TRBD1 as a possible D gene (5 bases). V was shortened by 0 bases and J by 2 bases, with 14 bases between the two germline ends. The length of the CDR3 is 17 residues. Germline CDR1 and CDR2: SGHRS and YFSETQ. The CDR3 coding sequence is TGCGCCAGCAGCTTGGGTGACAGCTTGTGGACTAATGAAAAACTGTTTTTT. It encodes CASSLGDSLWTNEKLFF.

The rearrangement joins TRBV6-4 to TRBJ2-1; the D gene is possibly TRBD1 (5 bases). Germline CDR1 reads MRHNA; CDR2 reads SNTAGT. The CDR3 is 13 amino acids. Deletions cut 0 bases from V and 8 bases from J, with 8 bases between. CDR3 coding DNA: TGTGCCAGCAGTGACTCATGGGGCGATGAGCAGTTCTTC. This codes for CASSDSWGDEQFF.

This chain links TRBV30 with TRBJ1-4; 7 nucleotides agree with TRBD1. Trimming at V came to 0 bases and at J to 8 bases, leaving 3 bases not matched to a gene. Germline assignment: CDR1 GTSNPN and CDR2 SVGIG (reference sequence). The CDR3 is 13 amino acids. CDR3 residues: CAWSVQGGEKLFF. The DNA for the CDR3 is TGTGCCTGGAGTGTACAAGGGGGCGAAAAACTGTTTTTT.

V is TRBV5-1 and J is TRBJ1-6; no clear D gene. This CDR3 has 14 amino acids. CDR1 and CDR2 from the germline V gene are SGHRS and YFSETQ. V shed 2 bases and J shed 10 bases, with 13 bases lying between them. CDR3 sequence (DNA): TGCGCCAGCAGCTTCCGACTGACTAACTCACCCCTCCACTTT. Translation: CASSFRLTNSPLHF.

This clonotype showed up just a few times. The CDR3 nucleotides are TGCAGCGTGTACGGGGAGAGCTCCTACAATGAGCAGTTCTTC. Protein: CSVYGESSYNEQFF. This rearrangement joins TRBV29-1 to TRBJ2-1; tentatively, D is TRBD2 (5 bases). V lost 6 bases, J lost 0 bases, and 12 bases lay in between. Germline V gene lookup returns CDR1 SQVTM and CDR2 ANQGSEA. CDR3 length equals 14 residues.

This clonotype was found a few times. At one boundary the junction diverges from the germline segment, which might be a read error. The rearrangement uses TRBV11-2 and TRBJ2-1; TRBD2 matches at 10 bases. Germline V gives CDR1 SGHAT, CDR2 FQNNGV. The CDR3 is 16 residues long. This CDR3 reads CASSRPGLAYYNEQLF. DNA for the CDR3: TGTGCCAGCAGCCGCCCGGGACTAGCGTACTACAATGAGCAGCTCTTC.

This clonotype occurred a few times. The chain carries TRBV13 and TRBJ2-5; 8 bases are a match to TRBD2. CDR3 size: 14 residues. Germline CDR1 is PRHDT and CDR2 is FYEKMQ (reference sequence). J was trimmed by 6 bases and V by 1 base; bases with no gene match: 4. CDR3: CASSLAGGAKTQYF. CDR3 sequence (DNA): TGTGCCAGCAGCTTAGCGGGGGGGGCGAAGACCCAGTACTTC.

A few counts support this clonotype. The chain has TRBV28 and TRBJ2-4; a weak D match, TRBD2 (5 bases). CDR1 MDHEN and CDR2 SYDVKM come from the germline V gene. With 3 bases removed from V and 7 bases from J, the gap between germline ends came to 13 bases. CDR3 length: 14 amino acids. In nucleotides, the CDR3 is TGTGCCAGCAGTTTCCCCAGTAGGGAGAACATTCAGTACTTC. Protein sequence: CASSFPSRENIQYF.

The chain combines TRBV9 with TRBJ2-2, with D unclear. There are 13 residues in the CDR3. Trimming shortened V by 6 bases and J by 4 bases, and 10 bases separated the two germline ends. The germline CDR1 and CDR2 sequences are SGDLS and YYNGEE. The CDR3 spells CASTPTGTGELFF. The CDR3 DNA reads TGTGCCAGCACCCCCACGGGCACCGGGGAGCTGTTTTTT.

The chain combines TRBV7-9 with TRBJ1-1, with TRBD1 as a possible D gene (5 bases). V was trimmed by 1 base and J by 1 base, leaving 10 bases between them. This CDR3 has 15 amino acids. Germline CDR1 reads SEHNR; CDR2 reads FQNEAQ (reference sequence). CDR3 protein: CASSLVGRENTEAFF. The DNA for the CDR3 is TGTGCCAGCAGCTTAGTCGGCAGGGAGAACACTGAAGCTTTCTTT.

This clonotype has just a few counts. The V gene is TRBV7-3, the J gene TRBJ2-5, with a weak D call TRBD2 (6 bases). The CDR3 consists of 13 residues. In germline, CDR1 is SGHTA, CDR2 FQGTGA. With 4 bases removed from V and 3 bases from J, the gap between germline ends came to 9 bases. This CDR3 is CASSWGLKETQYF. The CDR3 DNA reads as TGTGCCAGCAGCTGGGGACTTAAAGAGACCCAGTACTTC.

As for this clonotype: Without the conserved terminal phenylalanine or tryptophan, this CDR3 likely stems from a read error. V gene TRBV6-4 combines with J gene TRBJ2-1, with 9 bases matching TRBD1. Germline trimming cut 3 bases from V and 10 bases from J; bases unmatched to any gene: 4. The germline gives CDR1 MRHNA, CDR2 SNTAGT. This CDR3 is built from 13 residues. CDR3 sequence: CASSEQGAGEQFL. The CDR3 DNA is TGTGCCAGCAGTGAACAGGGGGCCGGGGAGCAGTTCCTC.

V and J are TRBV9 and TRBJ2-5, with 8 bases matching TRBD1. V was clipped by 0 bases and J by 5 bases; unmatched bases: 3. This CDR3 has 14 residues. The germline V gene encodes CDR1 SGDLS and CDR2 YYNGEE. The DNA of the CDR3 is TGTGCCAGCAGCGTAGACACAGGGGGGGAGACCCAGTACTTC. Amino acid sequence: CASSVDTGGETQYF.

The gene calls are TRBV7-6 and TRBJ2-5; possibly TRBD1 or TRBD2 for D (5 bases each). Germline V CDR1 and CDR2: SGHVS, FNYEAQ. The CDR3 sequence is 16 residues long. V lost 0 bases and J 9 bases, leaving 20 bases between the germline ends. The CDR3 DNA sequence: TGTGCCAGCAGCTTAGCCGGGACCGCTTCGAGGGAGCCCCAGTACTTC. Amino acid sequence: CASSLAGTASREPQYF.

This clonotype was picked up a small number of times. The rearrangement links TRBV12-3 or TRBV12-4 to TRBJ2-7, with 11 bases fitting TRBD1. The CDR3 runs 15 residues. Losses at the gene ends were 3 bases for V and 4 bases for J; bases not matched to a gene: 5. CDR3 protein: CASSLGQGDGYEQYF. CDR3 DNA: TGTGCCAGCAGTTTGGGACAGGGGGATGGATACGAGCAGTACTTC.

This clonotype was seen more than once but under ten times. V usage is TRBV5-1 and J usage is TRBJ2-5, with unresolved D. Matching the DNA end better, TRBJ2-7 makes the J call doubtful. The CDR3 is 14 amino acids. Germline lookup yields CDR1 SGHRS and CDR2 YFSETQ. CDR3 nucleotide sequence: TGCGCCAGCAGCTTGGATCTGAGCCTGGCCGAGCAGTACTTC. Residues: CASSLDLSLAEQYF.

The chain combines TRBV6-5 with TRBJ2-1; tentatively, D is TRBD2 (6 bases). Per the germline V gene, CDR1 is MNHEY and CDR2 is SVGAGI. This CDR3 is built from 16 residues. Trimming removed 6 bases at V and 3 bases at J, with 18 bases between. The CDR3 is CASRGPGTRSYNEQFF. CDR3 sequence (DNA): TGTGCCAGCAGAGGACCCGGGACTCGGAGCTACAATGAGCAGTTCTTC.

V and J are TRBV28 and TRBJ1-4; D may be TRBD1 (5 bases). CDR1 is MDHEN and CDR2 is SYDVKM in the germline V gene. V was shortened by 2 bases and J by 4 bases, with 14 bases between the two germline ends. CDR3 length: 16 residues. Here the CDR3 reads CASSLSGDGVNEKLFF. The CDR3 bases are TGTGCCAGCAGTTTAAGTGGGGACGGGGTTAATGAAAAACTGTTTTTT.

The V and J genes are TRBV12-3 or TRBV12-4 and TRBJ2-5; perhaps TRBD1 as D (6 bases). The J call may be incorrect, as the DNA end agrees better with TRBJ2-7. CDR3 length: 12 residues. The CDR3 spells CASSPGTPEQYF. The CDR3 DNA follows: TGTGCCAGCAGTCCCGGGACACCCGAGCAGTACTTC.

Comment on this clonotype: Germline and junction disagree at one end, which may indicate a read error. The chain combines TRBV12-3 or TRBV12-4 with TRBJ1-1; maybe TRBD1 (6 bases). The CDR3 is 14 amino acids. The CDR3 is CASSATGRRAESFF. The CDR3 nucleotides read TGTGCCAGCAGTGCAACAGGGCGACGGGCTGAATCTTTCTTT.

The sample holds a few counts of this clonotype. An end of the junction does not agree with germline; a read error may underlie this. The rearrangement uses TRBV3-1 and TRBJ2-1; 10 positions agree with TRBD1. This CDR3 has 16 residues. Germline CDR1 reads LGHDT; CDR2 reads YNNKEL (reference sequence). This CDR3 is CASSPHPGQGGNEQFF. Here the CDR3 DNA reads TGTGCCAGCAGCCCCCATCCTGGACAGGGGGGAAATGAGCAATTCTTC.

V usage is TRBV19 and J usage is TRBJ2-5; 12 nucleotides match TRBD2. The DNA end is more similar to TRBJ2-1, so the J call may be wrong. Germline CDR1 and CDR2: LNHDA and SQIVND (reference sequence). There are 16 residues in the CDR3. The CDR3 spells CASSILTSGRYNEQFF. CDR3 bases: TGTGCCAGTAGTATCTTGACTAGCGGGAGATACAATGAGCAGTTCTTC.

This clonotype showed up just a few times. The genes are TRBV27 and TRBJ2-5; 10 bases align to TRBD2. The CDR3 sequence is 16 residues long. Unmatched junction bases numbered 6, after V lost 0 bases and J lost 5 bases. Germline V lookup: CDR1 MNHEY, CDR2 SMNVEV (reference sequence). For the CDR3, the DNA is TGTGCCAGCAGTTTATCCCTAGCGGGGGCCCCCGAGACCCAGTACTTC. This gives the protein CASSLSLAGAPETQYF.